This T cell receptor beta chain was documented in a study of regulatory T cells in long-lasting Graves disease. Across the whole study: Antithyroid drug intake by newly diagnosed Graves' patients had lasted under 3 months.

Germline V CDR1 and CDR2: SGHNT, YENEEA. The CDR3 is made up of 14 amino acids. V was pared by 2 bases and J by 8 bases, with 7 bases of the junction left unmatched. Time point reported: newly diagnosed GD, antithyroid drugs for less than 3 months. PBMC-derived RNA was used for the TCR library. Arm-PCR with iRepertoire HTBI primers amplified the CDR3 regions for these TCR beta libraries. Via MiXCR, TCRdb re-called the multiplex PCR reads, giving one row per CDR3 protein. The table lists a few hundred thousand distinct CDR3 sequences, 15% of them singletons. This sample also appeared in a second study, on T cells in Graves' hyperthyroidism and ophthalmopathy. According to that study: Investigators excluded patients with uncontrolled infection, other autoimmune disease, pregnancy or lactation.

V usage is TRBV11-3 and J usage is TRBJ1-2; TRBD1 aligns across 8 bases. Material: peripheral blood mononuclear cells (PBMCs), obtained at new diagnosis, from a patient treated with antithyroid drugs. This sequence originates from a woman aged 40 to 55 with Graves disease. The CDR3 loop is CASSLTQGAGGYTF. The CDR3 region has the DNA TGTGCCAGCAGCTTAACCCAGGGGGCTGGCGGCTACACCTTC.